This T cell receptor beta chain was sequenced for a study of T cell repertoires in cytomegalovirus infection. CDR3 length: 16 residues. Looked up from germline, CDR1 is SGHRS and CDR2 is YFSETQ. The V end was cut by 0 bases, the J end by 0 bases, with 12 bases between. TCRdb fed the reads into MiXCR, producing one record per CDR3 protein. The sample records around 190,000 distinct CDR3 sequences, about an eighth being singletons. The V and J genes are TRBV5-1 and TRBJ1-1; D is undetermined. Sequencing was carried out using PBMCs. The sequence was collected from a human donor in good health (CMV status not recorded). Some clones in this sample may be carry-over from other donors' samples. The CDR3 here is CASSLDSPRLNTEAFF. The CDR3 nucleotides are TGCGCCAGCAGCTTGGACAGTCCTCGATTGAACACTGAAGCTTTCTTT. Using reference TRBV5-1 and TRBJ1-1 for the parts outside the CDR3, the full variable domain is KAGVTQTPRYLIKTRGQQVTLSCSPISGHRSVSWYQQTPGQGLQFLFEYFSETQRNKGNFPGRFSGRQFSNSRSEMNVSTLELGDSALYLCASSLDSPRLNTEAFFGQGTRLTVV.